These 27 T cell receptor beta chains were all obtained from the same sample, sequenced in a study of T cell responses to AZD1222 COVID-19 vaccine (dated by TCRdb to the early 2020s). Read against the paper, the sample's time point label means: baseline before first vaccination. Library preparation employed the immunoSEQ multiplex PCR assay. The table comes from immuneACCESS by way of TCRdb, which keeps in-frame sequences with V and J called. Part of the clones is missing from these tables; in studies checked, under half for an unresolved V gene and the rest for unknown reasons. This sample is represented by 150,000 to 200,000 clones; around 90% of them were singletons. The ten largest clones represent 2.6% of the sample. This sample comprised peripheral blood, obtained on day 0 of AZD1222 vaccination. These receptors all come from an adult in good health.

The gene calls are TRBV5-1 and TRBJ1-4; D remains ambiguous. This CDR3 region has 11 residues. The V and J ends lost 1 base and 5 bases respectively, with 0 bases between them. CDR1 is SGHRS, CDR2 YFSETQ, per germline. The CDR3 nucleotides read TGCGCCAGCAGCTTGAATGAAAAACTGTTTTTT. This codes for CASSLNEKLFF.

The count of this clone is one. This sequence joins TRBV7-8 and TRBJ1-5, with D possibly matching TRBD1 (5 bases). Germline CDR1 SGHVS, CDR2 FQNEAQ. V lost 5 bases, J lost 6 bases, and 14 bases lay in between. The CDR3 extends over 14 amino acids. CDR3 amino acids: CASSLGGYGQPQHF. CDR3 DNA: TGTGCCAGCAGCCTGGGGGGGTACGGTCAGCCCCAGCATTTT.

The J gene is TRBJ1-3, the V gene TRBV5-1, with D possibly matching TRBD1 (6 bases). The CDR3 is 13 amino acids. Trimming took off 5 bases at V and 2 bases at J, with 8 bases between the two ends. CDR1 and CDR2 (germline): SGHRS, YFSETQ. CDR3 residues: CASRRGTGNTIYF. The CDR3, as DNA: TGCGCCAGCAGAAGGGGGACTGGAAACACCATATATTTT.

The chain recombines TRBV9 with TRBJ2-4; 7 nucleotides match TRBD1. The V gene's germline CDR1 is SGDLS and CDR2 YYNGEE. The CDR3 covers 17 residues. V lost 0 bases to trimming and J lost 3 bases; unmatched junction nucleotides: 9. CDR3 sequence: CASSVEEQGYDKNIQYF. CDR3 in DNA: TGTGCCAGCAGCGTAGAGGAACAGGGGTACGACAAAAACATTCAGTACTTC.

V is TRBV3-1 (or the pseudogene TRBV3-2) and J is TRBJ2-5; 8 positions match TRBD2. V lost 0 bases to trimming and J lost 4 bases; unmatched junction nucleotides: 10. CDR1 LGHDT and CDR2 YNNKEL come from the germline V gene (reference sequence). The CDR3 loop spans 17 amino acids. The CDR3 protein is CASSQDGGRQSRETQYF. The CDR3 DNA reads as TGTGCCAGCAGCCAAGATGGCGGGAGGCAGTCTAGAGAGACCCAGTACTTC.

The rearrangement uses TRBV9 and TRBJ2-2; 8 bases line up with TRBD1. CDR1 is SGDLS, CDR2 YYNGEE, per germline. J lost 4 bases, V lost 0 bases, and 5 bases had no gene match. The CDR3 runs to 16 residues. Here the CDR3 reads CASSVVGQASTGELFF. CDR3 nucleotides: TGTGCCAGCAGCGTAGTGGGACAGGCTTCCACCGGGGAGCTGTTTTTT.

The chain couples TRBV7-6 to TRBJ2-5, with 9 bases that match TRBD2. The J segment lost 2 bases and the V segment lost 1 base, leaving 8 bases of the junction unmatched. The CDR3 totals 17 residues. Germline V lookup: CDR1 SGHVS, CDR2 FNYEAQ. CDR3 residues: CASSLEVAGEIQETQYF. DNA of the CDR3: TGTGCCAGCAGCTTAGAGGTAGCGGGAGAAATACAAGAGACCCAGTACTTC.

This clone has a handful of counts. Within the sample, other DNA sequences also encode this same CDR3. The chain combines TRBV11-2 with TRBJ1-4, with a possible D match to TRBD1 (6 bases). The V gene's germline CDR1 is SGHAT and CDR2 FQNNGV. V was cut by 5 bases and J by 4 bases, with 8 bases left in between. The length of the CDR3 is 13 residues. The CDR3 spells CASSRTVNEKLFF. The CDR3 DNA is TGTGCCAGCAGCCGGACAGTTAATGAAAAACTGTTTTTT.

The rearrangement uses TRBV27 and TRBJ2-7; 9 bases are a match to TRBD1. V shed 3 bases and J 7 bases; nucleotides not matched to a gene: 10. The CDR3 runs to 15 residues. Germline loops: CDR1 MNHEY, CDR2 SMNVEV (reference sequence). The CDR3 region has the DNA TGTGCCAGCAGTTTTGGGACAGGGCCTCAAGGAGAGCAGTACTTC. Translating gives CASSFGTGPQGEQYF.

The chain joins TRBV18 to TRBJ2-7, with 8 bases lining up with TRBD2. Germline V gene sequence: CDR1 KGHSH, CDR2 LQKENI. V was clipped by 3 bases and J by 6 bases; unmatched bases: 4. This CDR3 spans 13 amino acids. CDR3 loop: CASSPGLASEQYF. CDR3 nucleotides: TGTGCCAGCTCACCCGGACTAGCTAGCGAGCAGTACTTC.

V usage is TRBV19 and J usage is TRBJ1-5; D uncertain. The CDR3 covers 18 residues. The ends were cut back, 3 bases at V and 0 bases at J, with 18 bases in the middle. Looked up from germline, CDR1 is LNHDA and CDR2 is SQIVND (reference sequence). DNA for the CDR3: TGTGCCAGTAGTATTATCCTAACCCGGGCAGGTAGCAATCAGCCCCAGCATTTT. It codes for CASSIILTRAGSNQPQHF.

The gene calls are TRBV19 and TRBJ1-1, with D possibly TRBD1 on 5 matching bases. CDR1 is LNHDA, CDR2 SQIVND, per germline (reference sequence). The length of the CDR3 is 15 residues. Trimming cost V 1 base and J 10 bases, with 19 bases left between them. CDR3 protein: CASSIGTGPGRGAFF. The CDR3 nucleotides read TGTGCCAGTAGTATAGGAACAGGCCCCGGGAGGGGAGCTTTCTTT.

The chain has TRBV24-1 and TRBJ2-3; D is unclear. The germline CDR1 and CDR2 sequences are KGHDR and SFDVKD. The V end lost 2 bases, the J end lost 5 bases, and 13 bases lay between the germline ends. The CDR3 runs 15 residues. The CDR3 DNA reads TGTGCCACCAGTGATTCACAGCCGGCGAGAGATACGCAGTATTTT. Its protein product is CATSDSQPARDTQYF.

V gene TRBV5-6 combines with J gene TRBJ1-3, with D hard to call. The CDR3 runs to 12 residues. CDR1 is SGHDT, CDR2 YYEEEE, per germline. Trimming stripped 2 bases from V and 4 bases from J, with 4 bases between. The CDR3 here is CASSLGGNTIYF. CDR3 sequence (DNA): TGTGCCAGCAGCTTAGGGGGAAACACCATATATTTT.

V usage is TRBV5-1 and J usage is TRBJ2-7, with 9 bases lining up with TRBD1. Germline V gene lookup returns CDR1 SGHRS and CDR2 YFSETQ. The CDR3 has 13 amino acids. Germline trimming cut 0 bases from V and 9 bases from J; bases unmatched to any gene: 4. The CDR3: CASSLEGQGPQYF. DNA of the CDR3: TGCGCCAGCAGCTTGGAGGGACAGGGACCGCAGTACTTC.

V usage is TRBV15 and J usage is TRBJ1-1; possibly TRBD1 for D (6 bases). The CDR3 is 17 amino acids. Looked up from germline, CDR1 is LNHNV and CDR2 is YYDKDF (reference sequence). V lost 0 bases and J 11 bases, leaving 25 bases between the germline ends. The CDR3 sequence is CATSRDGVGRGHERAFF. The CDR3 coding sequence is TGTGCCACCAGCAGAGATGGGGTGGGCAGGGGCCACGAAAGGGCTTTCTTT.

The gene calls are TRBV13 and TRBJ2-2; weak D call: TRBD2 (7 bases). Germline CDR1 reads PRHDT; CDR2 reads FYEKMQ (reference sequence). V was clipped by 5 bases and J by 0 bases, with 13 bases between them. The CDR3 spans 16 residues. The CDR3 spells CASSPGGPTNTGELFF. The CDR3 DNA sequence: TGTGCCAGCAGCCCCGGGGGGCCGACGAACACCGGGGAGCTGTTTTTT.

The CDR3 region is CASSGGRGAFF. Here the CDR3 DNA reads TGTGCCAGCAGTGGGGGACGAGGGGCTTTCTTT. V is TRBV9 and J is TRBJ1-1; tentatively, D is TRBD1 (5 bases). Germline CDR1 is SGDLS and CDR2 is YYNGEE. The CDR3 is 11 residues long. V lost 5 bases and J lost 11, with 13 bases in between. The full variable domain, in which reference TRBV9 and TRBJ1-1 provide the parts outside the CDR3, is DSGVTQTPKHLITATGQRVTLRCSPRSGDLSVYWYQQSLDQGLQFLIQYYNGEERAKGNILERFSAQQFPDLHSELNLSSLELGDSALYFCASSGGRGAFFGQGTRLTVV.

V is TRBV5-1 and J is TRBJ2-3; maybe TRBD2 (6 bases). The CDR3 is 15 residues long. V shed 4 bases and J shed 0 bases, with 12 bases lying between them. Germline CDR1 is SGHRS and CDR2 is YFSETQ. CDR3 bases: TGCGCCAGCAGCCATTCGGACTATAGCACAGATACGCAGTATTTT. Encoded protein: CASSHSDYSTDTQYF.

V is TRBV11-1 and J is TRBJ2-7; the D is unclear. Trimming shortened V by 1 base and J by 2 bases, and 9 bases separated the two germline ends. The CDR3 consists of 14 residues. The V gene's germline CDR1 is SGHAT and CDR2 FQDESV (reference sequence). The CDR3 loop reads CASSLEGSAYEQYF. In DNA form, the CDR3 reads TGTGCCAGCAGCTTAGAAGGTTCCGCCTACGAGCAGTACTTC.

This chain connects TRBV5-8 to TRBJ1-5, with TRBD1 matching over 7 bases. Germline V gene lookup returns CDR1 SGHTS and CDR2 YDEGEE. The CDR3 has 15 amino acids. J lost 3 bases, V lost 4 bases, and 7 bases had no gene match. The CDR3 nucleotides are TGTGCCAGCAGCGCGGAACAGGGGTCCAATCAGCCCCAGCATTTT. It codes for CASSAEQGSNQPQHF.

The chain uses TRBV10-3 and TRBJ2-7, with a tentative D call TRBD2 (6 bases). CDR3 length: 13 residues. Trimming cost V 5 bases and J 5 bases, with 13 bases left between them. The V gene's germline CDR1 is ENHRY and CDR2 SYGVKD. The CDR3 loop is CAISRGETDEQYF. The CDR3 nucleotides are TGTGCCATCAGTCGCGGGGAAACGGACGAGCAGTACTTC.

The rearrangement links TRBV5-5 to TRBJ1-3, with D possibly matching TRBD1 (6 bases). CDR1 and CDR2 from the germline V gene are SGHKS and YYEKEE (reference sequence). Trimming left V 0 bases short and J 6 bases short, with 10 bases between. CDR3 size: 14 residues. The CDR3 region has the DNA TGTGCCAGCAGCTTGGACAGGGTAGTAAACACCATATATTTT. It yields the protein CASSLDRVVNTIYF.

The V call is TRBV19, the J call TRBJ1-4; 7 positions match TRBD1. The V gene end was trimmed by 3 bases and the J gene end by 14 bases; junction bases not matched to a gene: 12. There are 14 residues in the CDR3. From germline, CDR1 is LNHDA and CDR2 SQIVND (reference sequence). CDR3 nucleotides: TGTGCCAGTAGTATTAACGTCAAGGGACAGCCGCTGTTTTTT. Translating it yields CASSINVKGQPLFF.

The CDR3 DNA follows: TGTGCCAGCAGCTTGATTAGCGGGATGGTGACAGATACGCAGTATTTT. Translated: CASSLISGMVTDTQYF. The rearrangement joins TRBV5-4 to TRBJ2-3; TRBD2 matches at 8 bases. J was trimmed by 3 bases and V by 1 base; bases with no gene match: 7. Germline V gene lookup returns CDR1 SGHNT and CDR2 YYREEE (reference sequence). CDR3 size: 16 residues.

This clone occurred once. The chain combines TRBV30 with TRBJ2-7; TRBD1 matches 12 bases. With V trimmed by 2 bases and J by 5 bases, 4 bases remained unmatched. The CDR3 is made up of 14 amino acids. Germline V lookup: CDR1 GTSNPN, CDR2 SVGIG (reference sequence). In DNA, the CDR3 is TGTGCCTGGAGTCCCGGGACAGGGGGCGACGAGCAGTACTTC. It is translated as CAWSPGTGGDEQYF.

The chain carries TRBV3-1 (or the pseudogene TRBV3-2) and TRBJ1-1; 9 bases align to TRBD1. J lost 10 bases, V lost 4 bases, and 19 bases had no gene match. The CDR3 sequence is 17 residues long. From germline, CDR1 is LGHDT and CDR2 YNNKEL (reference sequence). The CDR3 nucleotides are TGTGCCAGCAGCCCACCAAGGTCCGGGACAGGGCGTCCTCGAGCTTTCTTT. It codes for CASSPPRSGTGRPRAFF.